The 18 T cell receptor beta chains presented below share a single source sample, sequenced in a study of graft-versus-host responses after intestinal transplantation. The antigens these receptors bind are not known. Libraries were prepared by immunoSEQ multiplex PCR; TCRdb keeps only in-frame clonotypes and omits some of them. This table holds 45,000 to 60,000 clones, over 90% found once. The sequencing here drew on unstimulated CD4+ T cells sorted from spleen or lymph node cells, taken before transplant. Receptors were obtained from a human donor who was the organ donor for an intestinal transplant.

CDR3 sequence: CASKPVGLVYQETQYF. The CDR3 DNA reads TGTGCCAGCAAACCAGTTGGACTAGTGTACCAAGAGACCCAGTACTTC. The chain employs TRBV2 and TRBJ2-5; 7 bases are shared with TRBD2. This CDR3 region has 16 residues. V lost 7 bases and J lost 0; bases outside the gene matches: 11. Per germline, CDR1 SNHLY and CDR2 FYNNEI.

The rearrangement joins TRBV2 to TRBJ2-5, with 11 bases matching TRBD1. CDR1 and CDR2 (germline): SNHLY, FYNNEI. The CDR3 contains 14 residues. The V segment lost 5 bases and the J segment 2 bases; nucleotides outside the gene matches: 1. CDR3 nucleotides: TGTGCCAGCAGTTGGGACAGGGGGCAAGAGACCCAGTACTTC. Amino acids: CASSWDRGQETQYF. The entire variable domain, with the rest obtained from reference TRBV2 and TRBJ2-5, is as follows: EPEVTQTPSHQVTQMGQEVILRCVPISNHLYFYWYRQILGQKVEFLVSFYNNEISEKSEIFDDQFSVERPDGSNFTLKIRSTKLEDSAMYFCASSWDRGQETQYFGPGTRLLVL.

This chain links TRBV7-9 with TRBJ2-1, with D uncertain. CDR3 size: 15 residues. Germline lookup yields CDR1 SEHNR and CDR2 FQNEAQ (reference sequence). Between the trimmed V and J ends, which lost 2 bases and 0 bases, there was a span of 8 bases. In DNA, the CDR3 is TGTGCCAGCAGCTTACATGTTCCCTCCTACAATGAGCAGTTCTTC. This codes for CASSLHVPSYNEQFF.

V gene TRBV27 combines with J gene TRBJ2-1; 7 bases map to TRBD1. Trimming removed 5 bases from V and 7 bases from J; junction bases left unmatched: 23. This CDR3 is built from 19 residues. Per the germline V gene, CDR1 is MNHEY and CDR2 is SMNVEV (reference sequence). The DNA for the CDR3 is TGTGCCAGCAGTCCCCTGACAGGGATAGGGCCCCTAGGGTTGAATGAGCAGTTCTTC. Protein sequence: CASSPLTGIGPLGLNEQFF.

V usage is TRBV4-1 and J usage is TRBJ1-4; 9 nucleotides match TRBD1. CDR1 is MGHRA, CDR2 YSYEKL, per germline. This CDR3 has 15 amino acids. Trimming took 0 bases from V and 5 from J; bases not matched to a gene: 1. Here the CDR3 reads CASSQDGTGNEKLFF. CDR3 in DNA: TGCGCCAGCAGCCAAGATGGGACAGGGAATGAAAAACTGTTTTTT.

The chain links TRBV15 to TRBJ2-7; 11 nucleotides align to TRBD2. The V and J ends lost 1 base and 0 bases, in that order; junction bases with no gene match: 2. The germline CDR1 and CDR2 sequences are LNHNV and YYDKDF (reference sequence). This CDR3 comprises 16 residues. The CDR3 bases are TGTGCCACCAGCAGAGGACTAGCGGGAAACTCCTACGAGCAGTACTTC. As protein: CATSRGLAGNSYEQYF.

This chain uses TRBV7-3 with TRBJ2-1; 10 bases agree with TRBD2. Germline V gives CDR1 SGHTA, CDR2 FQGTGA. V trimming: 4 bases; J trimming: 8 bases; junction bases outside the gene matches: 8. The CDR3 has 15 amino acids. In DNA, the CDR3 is TGTGCCAGCAGCTCCCCTAGCGGGAGAGGCCATGAGCAGTTCTTC. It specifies CASSSPSGRGHEQFF.

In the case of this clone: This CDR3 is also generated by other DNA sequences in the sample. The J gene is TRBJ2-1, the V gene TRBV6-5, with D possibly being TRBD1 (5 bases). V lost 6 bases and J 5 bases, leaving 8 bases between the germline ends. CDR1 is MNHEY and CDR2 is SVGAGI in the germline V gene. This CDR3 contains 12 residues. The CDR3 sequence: CASSRTHNEQFF. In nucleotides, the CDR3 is TGTGCCAGCAGCCGGACACACAATGAGCAGTTCTTC.

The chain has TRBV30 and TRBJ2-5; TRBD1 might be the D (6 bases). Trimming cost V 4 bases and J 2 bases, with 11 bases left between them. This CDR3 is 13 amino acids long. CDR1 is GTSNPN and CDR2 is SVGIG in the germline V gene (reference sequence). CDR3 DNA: TGTGCCTGGACCCCGGACAGACAAGAGACCCAGTACTTC. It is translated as CAWTPDRQETQYF.

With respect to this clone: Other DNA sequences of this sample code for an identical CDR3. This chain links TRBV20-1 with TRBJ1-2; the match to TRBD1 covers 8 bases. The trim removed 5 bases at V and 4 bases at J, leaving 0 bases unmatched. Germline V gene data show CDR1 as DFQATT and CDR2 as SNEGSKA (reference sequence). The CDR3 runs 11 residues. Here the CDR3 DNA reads TGCAGTGCTGACAGGGGCTATGGCTACACCTTC. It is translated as CSADRGYGYTF.

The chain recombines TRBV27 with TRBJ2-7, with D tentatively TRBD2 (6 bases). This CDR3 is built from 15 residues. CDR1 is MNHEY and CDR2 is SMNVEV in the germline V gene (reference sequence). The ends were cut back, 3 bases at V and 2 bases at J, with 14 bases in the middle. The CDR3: CASSLNAGSPYEQYF. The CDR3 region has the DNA TGTGCCAGCAGTTTGAATGCGGGAAGTCCCTACGAGCAGTACTTC.

The CDR3 coding sequence is TGTGCCAGCAGTTTAGCCCAGGTGGGGGCCTCACAAGAGACCCAGTACTTC. Protein: CASSLAQVGASQETQYF. The rearrangement uses TRBV28 and TRBJ2-5, with a possible D match to TRBD1 (6 bases). Germline-derived CDR1 and CDR2 are MDHEN and SYDVKM. CDR3 size: 17 residues. V was shortened by 2 bases and J by 2 bases, with 18 bases between the two germline ends. Variable domain in full (rest from reference TRBV28 and TRBJ2-5): DVKVTQSSRYLVKRTGEKVFLECVQDMDHENMFWYRQDPGLGLRLIYFSYDVKMKEKGDIPEGYSVSREKKERFSLILESASTNQTSMYLCASSLAQVGASQETQYFGPGTRLLVL.

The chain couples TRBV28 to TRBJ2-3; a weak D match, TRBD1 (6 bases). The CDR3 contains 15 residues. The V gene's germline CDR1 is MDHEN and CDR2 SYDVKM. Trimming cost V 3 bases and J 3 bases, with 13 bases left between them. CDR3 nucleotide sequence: TGTGCCAGCAGTTTCGCAGGGGCGCAGACAGATACGCAGTATTTT. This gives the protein CASSFAGAQTDTQYF.

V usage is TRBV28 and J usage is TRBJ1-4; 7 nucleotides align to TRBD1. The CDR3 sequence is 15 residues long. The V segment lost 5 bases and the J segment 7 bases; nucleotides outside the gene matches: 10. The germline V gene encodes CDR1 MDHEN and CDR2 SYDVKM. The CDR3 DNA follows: TGTGCCAGCAGTCCCCCCGCAGGGGGTGTTGAAAAACTGTTTTTT. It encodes CASSPPAGGVEKLFF.

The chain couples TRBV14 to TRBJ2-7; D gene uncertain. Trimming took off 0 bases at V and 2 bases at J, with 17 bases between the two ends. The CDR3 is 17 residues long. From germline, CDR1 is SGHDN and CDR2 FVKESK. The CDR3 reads CASSQDRSLRSPYEQYF. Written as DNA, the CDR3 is TGTGCCAGCAGCCAAGATCGAAGTCTCAGGAGCCCCTACGAGCAGTACTTC.

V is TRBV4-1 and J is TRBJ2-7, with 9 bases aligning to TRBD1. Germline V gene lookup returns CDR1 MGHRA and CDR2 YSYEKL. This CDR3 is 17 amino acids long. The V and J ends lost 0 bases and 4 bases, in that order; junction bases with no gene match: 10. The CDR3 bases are TGCGCCAGCAGCCAAGATCGCTTGGGGACAGGGTTTTACGAGCAGTACTTC. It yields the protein CASSQDRLGTGFYEQYF.

This CDR3 is CASSPGAGNQPQHF. The DNA of the CDR3 is TGTGCCAGCTCACCAGGGGCGGGCAATCAGCCCCAGCATTTT. The V gene is TRBV18, the J gene TRBJ1-5, with D perhaps matching TRBD1 (5 bases). Germline V gene sequence: CDR1 KGHSH, CDR2 LQKENI. V was clipped by 2 bases and J by 2 bases, with 7 bases between them. The CDR3 consists of 14 residues.

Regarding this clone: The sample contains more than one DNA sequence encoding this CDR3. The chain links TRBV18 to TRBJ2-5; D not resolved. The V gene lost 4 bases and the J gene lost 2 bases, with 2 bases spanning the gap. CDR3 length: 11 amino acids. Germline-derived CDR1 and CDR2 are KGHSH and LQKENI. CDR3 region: CASSLQETQYF. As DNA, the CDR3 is TGTGCCAGCTCACTGCAAGAGACCCAGTACTTC.